These 23 T cell receptor beta chains originate from one sample sequenced in a study of blood T cell repertoires in COVID-19. Repertoires were generated with immunoSEQ multiplex PCR, while TCRdb's copy carries only in-frame clones and drops some. The data hold about 12,000 clones, with roughly 72% observed a single time. Sequenced input: peripheral blood. The receptors were gathered from a man in his fifties or sixties with COVID-19, enrolled during active disease.

The chain employs TRBV18 and TRBJ2-7; TRBD2 is a possible D gene (5 bases). Germline lookup yields CDR1 KGHSH and CDR2 LQKENI. There are 14 residues in the CDR3. Trimming took off 2 bases at V and 3 bases at J, with 11 bases between the two ends. CDR3 DNA: TGTGCCAGCTCACCATTAAGTGAGGGCTACGAGCAGTACTTC. Its translation is CASSPLSEGYEQYF.

This chain joins TRBV27 and TRBJ1-2; 10 nucleotides match TRBD1. Germline lookup yields CDR1 MNHEY and CDR2 SMNVEV (reference sequence). This CDR3 is built from 15 residues. CDR3 sequence reads: CASSPLGQGIYGYTF. In DNA, the CDR3 is TGTGCTTCGTCGCCGTTGGGACAGGGGATCTATGGCTACACCTTC.

V usage is TRBV5-1 and J usage is TRBJ2-4; D possibly corresponds to TRBD2 (5 bases). The CDR3 is made up of 13 amino acids. Germline lookup yields CDR1 SGHRS and CDR2 YFSETQ. With 3 bases removed from V and 7 bases from J, the gap between germline ends came to 11 bases. The CDR3 coding sequence is TGCGCCAGCAGCTGGGAGTTTGGGAACATTCAGTACTTC. It specifies CASSWEFGNIQYF.

By sample share, this clone is large. The J gene is TRBJ1-1, the V gene TRBV3-1 (or the pseudogene TRBV3-2), with D perhaps TRBD1 (6 bases). CDR1 and CDR2 from the germline V gene are LGHDT and YNNKEL (reference sequence). The CDR3 sequence is 12 residues long. The V end was cut by 4 bases, the J end by 4 bases, with 7 bases between. The DNA of the CDR3 is TGTGCCAGCAGCCCGACAGGCACTGAAGCTTTCTTT. Amino acids: CASSPTGTEAFF.

The chain joins TRBV6-6 to TRBJ2-7, with 7 bases identical to TRBD1. The V and J ends lost 5 bases and 0 bases, in that order; junction bases with no gene match: 13. The CDR3 runs 17 residues. Per the germline V gene, CDR1 is MNHNY and CDR2 is SVGAGI (reference sequence). The CDR3 sequence: CASSRGQLRVGSYEQYF. The CDR3 DNA reads as TGTGCCAGCAGTCGGGGACAGCTTAGGGTTGGCTCCTACGAGCAGTACTTC.

This clone showed up just a few times. The genes are TRBV5-1 and TRBJ1-5, with TRBD1 identical over 8 bases. Germline values: CDR1 SGHRS, CDR2 YFSETQ. V lost 3 bases, J lost 3 bases, and 5 bases stayed unmatched. The CDR3 totals 15 residues. CDR3 coding DNA: TGCGCCAGCAGCTGGGGGGGACAGGACAATCAGCCCCAGCATTTT. Protein: CASSWGGQDNQPQHF.

V and J are TRBV4-1 and TRBJ2-7, with TRBD2 identical over 11 bases. Looked up from germline, CDR1 is MGHRA and CDR2 is YSYEKL. The CDR3 runs 14 residues. The ends lost 3 bases at V and 4 bases at J; junction bases unmatched: 2. The CDR3 here is CASSHRLAGYEQYV. DNA of the CDR3: TGCGCCAGCAGCCACCGACTAGCGGGGTACGAGCAGTACGTC.

V gene TRBV30 combines with J gene TRBJ2-7; D gene uncertain. The CDR3 totals 13 residues. The germline V and J ends were trimmed by 3 bases and 4 bases, with 13 bases remaining between them. In germline, CDR1 is GTSNPN, CDR2 SVGIG (reference sequence). The chain's CDR3 is CAWSGPTFYEQYF. CDR3 coding DNA: TGTGCCTGGAGCGGCCCGACTTTTTACGAGCAGTACTTC.

The chain uses TRBV19 and TRBJ2-3; no reliable D call. CDR1 is LNHDA, CDR2 SQIVND, per germline (reference sequence). This CDR3 region has 13 residues. The germline V and J ends were trimmed by 3 bases and 2 bases, with 6 bases remaining between them. In nucleotides, the CDR3 is TGTGCCAGTAGTATTTTCTCCACAGATACGCAGTATTTT. Residues: CASSIFSTDTQYF.

The chain uses TRBV28 and TRBJ2-5; 7 positions match TRBD1. With V trimmed by 4 bases and J by 5 bases, 16 bases remained unmatched. CDR1 MDHEN and CDR2 SYDVKM come from the germline V gene. The CDR3 is 17 residues long. The CDR3 nucleotides read TGTGCCAGCAGTTCGCCGGCCCGGACAGGTTTCGGGGAGACCCAGTACTTC. Translation gives CASSSPARTGFGETQYF.

CDR3 region: CASSESGQGVAHGYTF. CDR3 nucleotide sequence: TGCGCCAGCAGTGAGTCGGGACAGGGGGTAGCCCATGGCTACACCTTC. The rearrangement uses TRBV10-1 and TRBJ1-2; TRBD1 matches at 11 bases. The germline CDR1 and CDR2 sequences are WNHNN and SYGVQD (reference sequence). CDR3 size: 16 residues. V lost 0 bases, J lost 6 bases, and 6 bases stayed unmatched.

This clone has only a few counts. The chain carries TRBV4-1 and TRBJ2-7, with 10 nucleotides matching TRBD2. Germline assignment: CDR1 MGHRA and CDR2 YSYEKL. The J segment lost 4 bases and the V segment lost 4 bases, leaving 10 bases of the junction unmatched. This CDR3 spans 16 amino acids. CDR3 coding DNA: TGCGCCAGCAGCCCCGAGGGAAGCGGGAGGGATTACGAGCAGTACGTC. This codes for CASSPEGSGRDYEQYV.

The chain carries TRBV28 and TRBJ1-5; 7 positions match TRBD1. Germline V lookup: CDR1 MDHEN, CDR2 SYDVKM. The length of the CDR3 is 14 residues. The ends lost 6 bases at V and 3 bases at J; junction bases unmatched: 5. CDR3 sequence: CASSLGQTNQPQHF. The DNA of the CDR3 is TGTGCCAGCAGCCTGGGACAGACCAATCAGCCCCAGCATTTT.

This clone was seen a single time. The V gene is TRBV19, the J gene TRBJ1-1; unclear D gene. V was trimmed by 10 bases and J by 1 base, leaving 10 bases between them. This CDR3 comprises 12 residues. Germline CDR1 is LNHDA and CDR2 is SQIVND (reference sequence). The CDR3 protein is CATRPGNTEAFF. The CDR3 region has the DNA TGTGCCACCCGACCAGGGAACACTGAAGCTTTCTTT.

This clone was seen only a few times. The chain is built from TRBV5-1 and TRBJ2-3, with D perhaps TRBD2 (6 bases). The CDR3 contains 16 residues. V was cut by 4 bases and J by 2 bases, with 17 bases left in between. CDR1 and CDR2 from the germline V gene are SGHRS and YFSETQ. CDR3 sequence reads: CASSRESSEFTDTQYF. In nucleotides, the CDR3 is TGCGCCAGCAGCCGAGAGTCTAGCGAGTTCACAGATACGCAGTATTTT.

The rearrangement joins TRBV9 to TRBJ2-1, with TRBD2 identical over 7 bases. The CDR3 runs 16 residues. After removal of 0 bases from V and 2 bases from J, the junction contained 5 bases not matched to a gene. CDR1 is SGDLS, CDR2 YYNGEE, per germline. CDR3 region: CASSVVSGRAYNEQFF. In DNA, the CDR3 is TGTGCCAGCAGCGTAGTGTCAGGGAGGGCCTACAATGAGCAGTTCTTC.

In its sample, this clone was seen a few times. The chain carries TRBV10-3 and TRBJ2-7; 11 positions match TRBD1. Losses at the gene ends were 6 bases for V and 4 bases for J; bases not matched to a gene: 5. CDR3 length: 14 residues. CDR1 is ENHRY and CDR2 is SYGVKD in the germline V gene. The CDR3: CAIRTGQGAYEQYF. As DNA, the CDR3 is TGTGCCATCAGGACAGGACAGGGGGCTTACGAGCAGTACTTC.

V usage is TRBV5-4 and J usage is TRBJ1-2, with D perhaps TRBD1 (6 bases). Trimming removed 4 bases at V and 1 base at J, with 17 bases between. Germline V gene data show CDR1 as SGHNT and CDR2 as YYREEE (reference sequence). The CDR3 is made up of 16 amino acids. The CDR3 loop is CASSPEHRVYNYGYTF. CDR3 in DNA: TGTGCCAGCAGCCCGGAGCACAGGGTTTATAACTATGGCTACACCTTC.

The gene calls are TRBV5-6 and TRBJ2-1; 13 bases map to TRBD2. V shed 0 bases and J 7 bases; nucleotides not matched to a gene: 4. CDR3 size: 16 residues. CDR1 is SGHDT and CDR2 is YYEEEE in the germline V gene. CDR3 protein: CASSLALLAGGNEQFF. The CDR3 DNA follows: TGTGCCAGCAGCTTGGCCCTACTAGCGGGAGGGAATGAGCAGTTCTTC. The variable domain in full, with the rest retrieved from reference TRBV5-6 and TRBJ2-1, is DAGVTQSPTHLIKTRGQQVTLRCSPKSGHDTVSWYQQALGQGPQFIFQYYEEEERQRGNFPDRFSGHQFPNYSSELNVNALLLGDSALYLCASSLALLAGGNEQFFGPGTRLTVL.

The chain joins TRBV19 to TRBJ2-7; D is ambiguous. CDR3 length: 15 amino acids. Trimming removed 0 bases at V and 0 bases at J, with 9 bases between. CDR1 and CDR2 (germline): LNHDA, SQIVND (reference sequence). The CDR3 loop is CASSIDTISSYEQYF. The CDR3 DNA follows: TGTGCCAGTAGTATAGATACTATAAGCTCCTACGAGCAGTACTTC.

The chain carries TRBV13 and TRBJ1-2; the D gene is possibly TRBD1 (6 bases). Germline values: CDR1 PRHDT, CDR2 FYEKMQ (reference sequence). This CDR3 is built from 15 residues. Deletions cut 5 bases from V and 4 bases from J, with 17 bases between. The CDR3 here is CASSPPRGQIYGYTF. The CDR3 DNA follows: TGTGCCAGCAGCCCCCCGCGGGGGCAGATCTATGGCTACACCTTC.

Only a few counts were recorded for this clone. The chain links TRBV27 to TRBJ2-3, with D tentatively TRBD2 (6 bases). This CDR3 contains 15 residues. The V and J ends lost 5 bases and 6 bases respectively, with 18 bases between them. Germline V gives CDR1 MNHEY, CDR2 SMNVEV (reference sequence). CDR3 nucleotides: TGTGCCAGCAGTGCTACTAGGTCGGGGAGGGATACGCAGTATTTT. It is translated as CASSATRSGRDTQYF.

V and J are TRBV5-4 and TRBJ2-7; possibly TRBD2 for D (6 bases). Germline V lookup: CDR1 SGHNT, CDR2 YYREEE (reference sequence). V lost 5 bases and J lost 3, with 18 bases in between. The CDR3 loop spans 15 amino acids. The CDR3 DNA reads TGTGCCAGCAGTTACCGGGGTGACGGGAGCTACGAGCAGTACGTC. Its protein is CASSYRGDGSYEQYV.